The rows below give T cell receptor beta chains drawn from one sample of a study of neurological immune-mediated disorders. TCRdb independently ran MiXCR on the 5' RACE reads; one entry per CDR3 protein. This sample yields tens of thousands of distinct CDR3 sequences, of which around 3.1% are seen a single time; more than 5% belongs to the top ten. Sequenced material: PBMCs. These receptors came from a man aged 40-49 years with multiple sclerosis. The CDR3 runs from the conserved cysteine through the conserved F or W. A D gene is named only where the DNA matches it firmly. Clone sizes are given selectively: once, few, many, or a class where the clone is expanded.

d_call	v_call	clone_size	j_call	cdr3_nt	cdr3_aa
.	TRBV4-2	.	TRBJ1-6	TGTGCCAGCAGCCCGCCCCAGGGTTCACCCCTCAACTTT	CASSPPQGSPLNF
TRBD2	TRBV7-9	many	TRBJ2-1	TGTGCCAGCAGCTACGCGGGGGATCTATACAATGAGCAGTTCTTC	CASSYAGDLYNEQFF
TRBD2	TRBV27	many	TRBJ2-5	TGTGCCAGCAGTTTAGGGACTAGCGGCCAAGAGACCCAGTACTTC	CASSLGTSGQETQYF
.	TRBV7-2	.	TRBJ2-3	TGTGCCAGCAGCCCTAGCAGTCCTCCCACAGATACGCAGTATTTT	CASSPSSPPTDTQYF
.	TRBV7-8	many	TRBJ1-3	TGTGCCAGCAGCCGTCAGGGCTCTGGAAACACCATATATTTT	CASSRQGSGNTIYF
.	TRBV5-1	many	TRBJ2-3	TGCGCCAGCAGCTTTGGGCCGACCGGCACAGATACGCAGTATTTT	CASSFGPTGTDTQYF
.	TRBV20-1	many	TRBJ2-3	TGCAGTGCTAGTCCTCGCGGGGGCGCCCGCACAGATACGCAGTATTTT	CSASPRGGARTDTQYF
.	TRBV5-1	many	TRBJ2-1	TGCGCCAGCAGCTTGGACCTCAACTCCTACAATGAGCAGTTCTTC	CASSLDLNSYNEQFF
.	TRBV5-6	many	TRBJ2-1	TGTGCCAGCAGCCCTCTTACGGGAAATTACAATGAGCAGTTCTTC	CASSPLTGNYNEQFF
.	TRBV3-1	many	TRBJ2-3	TGTGCCAGCAGCCAAGTGGGCAGGGTAACGGGCACAGATACGCAGTATTTT	CASSQVGRVTGTDTQYF